These T cell receptor beta chains were read from a single sample in a study of CD8+CD57+ T cells in acquired aplastic anemia. Each CDR3 protein is one row after TCRdb ran MiXCR on the reads. The sample lists roughly 200,000 distinct CDR3 sequences; about 59% were seen once. Material for sequencing was sorted CD4+, CD8+, or CD8+CD57+ T cells (not recorded which) from PBMCs. The receptors here all came from a human donor in good health. The CDR3 runs from the conserved cysteine through the conserved F or W. The D gene is left open where the match is weak. Where a row states a size, it is once, few, many or the class of an expanded clone; other rows omit it.

CDR3 protein: CASSLVGGGTDTQYF; CDR3 DNA: TGTGCCAGCAGCTTAGTGGGGGGCGGCACAGATACGCAGTATTTT; clone size: .; V gene: TRBV7-8; J gene: TRBJ2-3; D gene: .
CDR3 protein: CASSLGTSGATTDTQYF; CDR3 DNA: TGTGCCAGCAGCTTGGGCACTAGCGGGGCCACCACAGATACGCAGTATTTT; clone size: .; V gene: TRBV5-4; J gene: TRBJ2-3; D gene: TRBD2
CDR3 protein: CASSKNIQGAREKLFF; CDR3 DNA: TGTGCCAGCAGTAAGAACATCCAGGGGGCGAGGGAAAAACTGTTTTTT; clone size: .; V gene: TRBV6-5; J gene: TRBJ1-4; D gene: TRBD1
CDR3 protein: CATSSVGTGLNEQIF; CDR3 DNA: TGTGCCACCAGCAGTGTCGGGACAGGGCTTAATGAGCAGATCTTC; clone size: once; V gene: TRBV15; J gene: TRBJ2-1; D gene: TRBD1
CDR3 protein: CASSSYGEEQYF; CDR3 DNA: TGTGCCAGCAGTTCGTACGGGGAAGAGCAGTACTTC; clone size: .; V gene: TRBV27; J gene: TRBJ2-7; D gene: .
CDR3 protein: CASSVGPAPHNEQFF; CDR3 DNA: TGTGCCAGTTCCGTGGGGCCGGCACCTCACAATGAGCAGTTCTTC; clone size: many; V gene: TRBV19; J gene: TRBJ2-1; D gene: .
CDR3 protein: CASSLAGRGRESGYTF; CDR3 DNA: TGTGCCAGCAGCTTAGCGGGAAGGGGGCGAGAGTCTGGCTACACCTTC; clone size: few; V gene: TRBV7-9; J gene: TRBJ1-2; D gene: TRBD1
CDR3 protein: CASSISRGQGGHGYTF; CDR3 DNA: TGTGCCAGTAGTATAAGTCGGGGACAGGGAGGACATGGCTACACCTTC; clone size: .; V gene: TRBV19; J gene: TRBJ1-2; D gene: TRBD1
CDR3 protein: CASSEVGVYGYTF; CDR3 DNA: TGTGCCAGCAGTGAGGTCGGGGTTTATGGCTACACCTTC; clone size: .; V gene: TRBV25-1; J gene: TRBJ1-2; D gene: .
CDR3 protein: CASRLGLTYEQYF; CDR3 DNA: TGTGCCAGCAGACTTGGACTAACCTACGAGCAGTACTTC; clone size: .; V gene: TRBV2; J gene: TRBJ2-7; D gene: .
CDR3 protein: CASSAASGTGDTGELFF; CDR3 DNA: TGTGCCAGCAGTGCGGCTAGCGGGACAGGAGACACCGGGGAGCTGTTTTTT; clone size: many; V gene: TRBV6-1; J gene: TRBJ2-2; D gene: .
CDR3 protein: CSAWDSTYNEQFF; CDR3 DNA: TGCAGTGCATGGGACAGCACCTACAATGAGCAGTTCTTC; clone size: .; V gene: TRBV20-1; J gene: TRBJ2-1; D gene: TRBD1
CDR3 protein: CASSSLLTGEFSLVGYTF; CDR3 DNA: TGTGCCAGCAGCTCCCTGCTGACAGGGGAATTTTCACTTGTCGGCTACACCTTC; clone size: many; V gene: TRBV7-9; J gene: TRBJ1-2; D gene: TRBD1
CDR3 protein: CASSSAGPYNEQYF; CDR3 DNA: TGTGCCAGCAGCTCCGCGGGACCCTACAATGAGCAGTACTTC; clone size: .; V gene: TRBV7-8; J gene: TRBJ2-7; D gene: .
CDR3 protein: CASGLAAQGARSPLHF; CDR3 DNA: TGTGCCAGCGGCTTAGCGGCGCAGGGGGCGCGTTCACCCCTCCACTTT; clone size: .; V gene: TRBV7-6; J gene: TRBJ1-6; D gene: TRBD1
CDR3 protein: CASRGGAGNSYEHF; CDR3 DNA: TGTGCCAGCAGGGGGGGGGCAGGGAATTCGTACGAGCATTTT; clone size: once; V gene: TRBV7-9; J gene: TRBJ1-5; D gene: .
CDR3 protein: CSALRQRHSYEQYF; CDR3 DNA: TGCAGTGCATTACGACAGCGTCACTCCTACGAGCAGTACTTC; clone size: .; V gene: TRBV20-1; J gene: TRBJ2-7; D gene: .
CDR3 protein: CSGSDRGHTEAFF; CDR3 DNA: TGCAGTGGGTCGGACAGGGGGCACACTGAAGCTTTCTTT; clone size: .; V gene: TRBV20-1; J gene: TRBJ1-1; D gene: TRBD1
CDR3 protein: CAWSVGTSGTDTQYF; CDR3 DNA: TGTGCCTGGAGTGTAGGGACATCCGGCACAGATACGCAGTATTTT; clone size: many; V gene: TRBV30; J gene: TRBJ2-3; D gene: .
CDR3 protein: CSARVPPELEELEQYF; CDR3 DNA: TGCAGTGCTAGAGTCCCCCCGGAGTTGGAGGAGCTTGAGCAGTACTTC; clone size: .; V gene: TRBV20-1; J gene: TRBJ2-7; D gene: .
CDR3 protein: CASSPAALYSNQPQHF; CDR3 DNA: TGTGCCAGCTCACCGGCAGCCCTCTATAGCAATCAGCCCCAGCATTTT; clone size: few; V gene: TRBV18; J gene: TRBJ1-5; D gene: .
CDR3 protein: CSANPSGGTSTDTQYF; CDR3 DNA: TGCAGTGCTAATCCTAGCGGCGGGACTAGCACAGATACGCAGTATTTT; clone size: .; V gene: TRBV20-1; J gene: TRBJ2-3; D gene: TRBD2
CDR3 protein: CASSVGGINPLHF; CDR3 DNA: TGTGCCAGCAGCGTAGGAGGCATTAATCCCCTCCACTTT; clone size: .; V gene: TRBV9; J gene: TRBJ1-6; D gene: .
CDR3 protein: CASSMVPGQGADTQYF; CDR3 DNA: TGTGCCAGTAGTATGGTCCCGGGACAGGGGGCAGATACGCAGTATTTT; clone size: many; V gene: TRBV19; J gene: TRBJ2-3; D gene: TRBD1
CDR3 protein: CASSKNREGNSNQPQHF; CDR3 DNA: TGTGCCAGTAGTAAAAACAGGGAAGGGAATAGCAATCAGCCCCAGCATTTT; clone size: .; V gene: TRBV19; J gene: TRBJ1-5; D gene: .
CDR3 protein: CATTPGPYFTEAFF; CDR3 DNA: TGTGCCACCACCCCGGGACCATACTTCACTGAAGCTTTCTTT; clone size: many; V gene: TRBV15; J gene: TRBJ1-1; D gene: .
CDR3 protein: CSAASGANVLTF; CDR3 DNA: TGCAGTGCTGCCTCTGGGGCCAACGTCCTGACTTTC; clone size: .; V gene: TRBV20-1; J gene: TRBJ2-6; D gene: .
CDR3 protein: CASSRTSGGLVQETQYF; CDR3 DNA: TGTGCCAGCAGTCGGACTAGCGGGGGGCTGGTGCAAGAGACCCAGTACTTC; clone size: .; V gene: TRBV7-2; J gene: TRBJ2-5; D gene: TRBD2
CDR3 protein: CASSQWTGGTQYF; CDR3 DNA: TGCGCCAGCAGCCAATGGACAGGAGGGACCCAGTACTTC; clone size: .; V gene: TRBV4-1; J gene: TRBJ2-5; D gene: TRBD1
CDR3 protein: CASSPSGTADQETQYF; CDR3 DNA: TGTGCCAGCAGTCCCTCCGGGACAGCGGATCAAGAGACCCAGTACTTC; clone size: many; V gene: TRBV12-3/TRBV12-4; J gene: TRBJ2-5; D gene: TRBD1
CDR3 protein: CSARVGSTYEQYF; CDR3 DNA: TGCAGTGCTAGAGTCGGCAGTACCTACGAGCAGTACTTC; clone size: .; V gene: TRBV20-1; J gene: TRBJ2-7; D gene: .